The rows below give T cell receptor beta chains drawn from one sample of a study of cytomegalovirus exposure and HLA in healthy donors. The data were produced by immunoSEQ multiplex PCR, yet TCRdb's version contains in-frame clones alone and is incomplete. This table has 140,000 or so clones, around 86% appearing once. The sequencing sample was made of PBMCs. These receptors were obtained from a female donor in good health and CMV-seronegative. The CDR3 runs from the conserved cysteine through the conserved F or W. A D gene is named only where the DNA matches it firmly. Clone size is not always given. Where it is, it says once, few, many or a class for expanded clones.

V gene,CDR3 length,J gene,D gene,clone size,CDR3 DNA,CDR3 protein
TRBV4-1,16,TRBJ2-1,TRBD2,-,TGCGCCAGCAGCCAAGAGAGGACTAGCGGGAGTAATGAGCAGTTCTTC,CASSQERTSGSNEQFF
TRBV15,15,TRBJ1-5,TRBD1,-,TGTGCCACCAGCAACGGACAGGTTTTCAATCAGCCCCAGCATTTT,CATSNGQVFNQPQHF
TRBV19,9,TRBJ1-5,-,once,TGTGCCAGCCGTCAGGCCCAGCATTTT,CASRQAQHF
TRBV13,17,TRBJ2-7,-,-,TGTGCCAGCAGCTTAGGAGCCCGCCGGGAGTGGAGGGACGAGCAGTACTTC,CASSLGARREWRDEQYF
TRBV25-1,14,TRBJ2-7,-,-,TGTGCCAGCAGTGAACAGGGGAGCAGAGGGGAGCAGTACTTC,CASSEQGSRGEQYF
TRBV28,15,TRBJ2-1,TRBD2,-,TGTGCCAGCACACATTGGACTAGCGGGAGCGATGAGCAGTTCTTC,CASTHWTSGSDEQFF
TRBV5-1,15,TRBJ2-6,-,few,TGCGCCAGCAGCCCGGGTGGGTCTGGGGCCAACGTCCTGACTTTC,CASSPGGSGANVLTF
TRBV14,16,TRBJ1-2,-,-,TGTGCCAGCAGCCAAGTACCCAACGGAGCTAACTATGGCTACACCTTC,CASSQVPNGANYGYTF
TRBV28,10,TRBJ1-2,-,-,TGTGCCAGCAGGGCCTATGGCTACACCTTC,CASRAYGYTF
TRBV6-5,14,TRBJ2-1,-,-,TGTGCCACCAATCTCCAGGGTATTTACAATGAGCAGTTCTTC,CATNLQGIYNEQFF
TRBV2,10,TRBJ2-7,-,-,TGTGCCAGCAGCCGGGACATTTCACACTTC,CASSRDISHF
TRBV5-1,15,TRBJ1-5,-,few,TGCGCCAGCAGCTTGGGGGGCCTGGGCAATCAGCCCCAGCATTTT,CASSLGGLGNQPQHF
TRBV30,12,TRBJ2-2,-,-,TGTGCCTGGAGTGTTGAGACCGGGGAGCTGTTTTTT,CAWSVETGELFF
TRBV7-9,17,TRBJ1-3,-,-,TGTGCCAGCAGCTCTTCCCGGACAGACAAAAACGGAAACACCATATATTTT,CASSSSRTDKNGNTIYF
TRBV13,15,TRBJ2-1,TRBD2,-,TGTGCCAGCAGCGTCGGGACTACACATTTCAATGAGCAGTTCTTC,CASSVGTTHFNEQFF
TRBV27,15,TRBJ1-5,-,once,TGTGCCAGCAGTTTGGTCAAGGGGCCTGGTCAGCCCCAGCATTTT,CASSLVKGPGQPQHF
TRBV27,16,TRBJ2-7,TRBD2,-,TGTGCCAGCAGTCCCACAACTAGCGGGAGCTCCTACGAGCAGTACTTC,CASSPTTSGSSYEQYF
TRBV6-1,12,TRBJ1-3,-,-,TGTGCCAGCAGTGAAGGGGGAGGGACCATATATTTT,CASSEGGGTIYF
TRBV7-8,12,TRBJ2-7,TRBD1,few,TGTGCCAGCAGCCTTGACAGGGGGCAGCAGTACTTC,CASSLDRGQQYF
TRBV4-2,17,TRBJ2-7,TRBD2,-,TGTGCCAGCAGCCAAGAGACTAGCGGGTCTAGGGCCTACGAGCAGTACTTC,CASSQETSGSRAYEQYF
TRBV6-1,14,TRBJ1-6,-,few,TGTGCCAGCATGATGGGCAGAAATAATTCACCCCTCCACTTT,CASMMGRNNSPLHF
TRBV28,13,TRBJ2-7,-,-,TGTGCCAGCGTCAGGACAGAAGCCTACGAGCAGTACTTC,CASVRTEAYEQYF
TRBV19,16,TRBJ2-1,TRBD1,-,TGTGCCAGTAGTATGACTCCGGGACAGGGTTTCTTTGAGCAGTTCTTC,CASSMTPGQGFFEQFF
TRBV7-9,12,TRBJ1-1,-,-,TGTGCCAGCAGCTTAATTCTGGAGGAAGCTTTCTTT,CASSLILEEAFF
TRBV28,12,TRBJ1-2,-,few,TGTGCCAGCAGTTTGACAGTCTATGGCTACACCTTC,CASSLTVYGYTF
TRBV19,13,TRBJ1-1,-,once,TGTGCCAGTAGCCGACAGATGAACACTGAAGCTTTCTTT,CASSRQMNTEAFF
TRBV9,15,TRBJ2-3,TRBD2,-,TGTGCCAGCACCAGGACTAGCGGAAACACAGATACGCAGTATTTT,CASTRTSGNTDTQYF
TRBV5-4,14,TRBJ1-1,-,-,TGTGCCAGCAGCCTAGACGGTATGAACACTGAAGCTTTCTTT,CASSLDGMNTEAFF
TRBV2,15,TRBJ2-7,TRBD2,-,TGTGCCAGCAGGGAACCGAGCGGGACCCCCTACGAGCAGTACTTC,CASREPSGTPYEQYF
TRBV19,14,TRBJ1-4,-,once,TGTGCCAGTAGTATAGGGACAAAGAATGAAAAACTGTTTTTT,CASSIGTKNEKLFF
TRBV28,15,TRBJ1-1,TRBD1,-,TGTGCCAGCAGTCAGGGGACAGGGAGGTGGACTGAAGCTTTCTTT,CASSQGTGRWTEAFF
TRBV6-1,15,TRBJ1-1,TRBD1,-,TGTGCCAGCAAGTTGGACAGGGGTATGAACACTGAAGCTTTCTTT,CASKLDRGMNTEAFF
TRBV5-1,14,TRBJ2-3,-,-,TGCGCCAGCAGCCTAGAGCACGGCACAGATACGCAGTATTTT,CASSLEHGTDTQYF
TRBV7-9,17,TRBJ2-3,TRBD1,once,TGTGCCAGCAGGATTCCTATGGGGACAGGGGGCGCAGATACGCAGTATTTT,CASRIPMGTGGADTQYF
TRBV29-1,14,TRBJ1-1,TRBD1,-,TGCAGCGCTACCGGACAGGGGGCGCCCACTGAAGCTTTCTTT,CSATGQGAPTEAFF
TRBV6-1,14,TRBJ1-1,-,-,TGTGCCAGCAGCGATGATGGGAGGGACGATGAAGCTTTCTTT,CASSDDGRDDEAFF
TRBV5-1,12,TRBJ2-3,-,-,TGCGCCAGCAGCCAGGTGGCAGATACGCAGTATTTT,CASSQVADTQYF
TRBV5-1,12,TRBJ2-7,TRBD1,-,TGCGCCTTCTACAGGGGGCCGGTCGAGCAGTACTTC,CAFYRGPVEQYF
TRBV5-1,15,TRBJ2-7,-,-,TGCGCCAGCAGCTTGACAGGGCCCTACTCCTACGAGCAGTACTTC,CASSLTGPYSYEQYF
TRBV19,13,TRBJ1-2,-,-,TGTGCCAGTAAAGGGGGAACGGACTATGGCTACACCTTC,CASKGGTDYGYTF
TRBV11-3,17,TRBJ2-2,TRBD2,-,TGTGCCAGCGGACCCGGGCCCACTAGCGGGGGCACCGGGGAGCTGTTTTTT,CASGPGPTSGGTGELFF
TRBV28,14,TRBJ1-2,TRBD1,-,TGTGCCAGCAGTTCGACGGGACAGGGTCATGGCTACACCTTC,CASSSTGQGHGYTF
TRBV21-1,19,TRBJ1-5,-,once,TGTGCCAGCAGCTACCCAGGGGGACAGGAGCCCTATAGCAATCAGCCCCAGCATTTT,CASSYPGGQEPYSNQPQHF
TRBV15,13,TRBJ2-7,-,-,TGTGCCACCAGCAGCCGGACTGGTTACGAGCAGTACTTC,CATSSRTGYEQYF
TRBV28,15,TRBJ2-2,-,-,TGTGCCAGCGGACCGTTGCAGGGCGGCACCGGGGAGCTGTTTTTT,CASGPLQGGTGELFF
TRBV2,14,TRBJ1-2,-,once,TGTGCCAGCAGTTGGAGGGGCACGAAGGATGGCTACACCTTC,CASSWRGTKDGYTF
TRBV5-1,16,TRBJ1-1,-,-,TGCGCCAGCAGCTCAGGGTACGGACGGGTGAACACTGAAGCTTTCTTT,CASSSGYGRVNTEAFF
TRBV28,14,TRBJ2-1,TRBD2,-,TGTGCCAGCAGTTTTCGGGGGGCCTACAATGAGCAGTTCTTC,CASSFRGAYNEQFF
TRBV2,12,TRBJ1-2,-,-,TGTGCCAGCAGCGCCCGGCGGGATGGCTACACCTTC,CASSARRDGYTF
TRBV2,11,TRBJ2-3,-,-,TGTGCCAGCAGTGAGTTACTCCAAAAGTATTTT,CASSELLQKYF